The entry below describes one TCR beta chain. Other DNA sequences from this sample encode an identical CDR3 as well. Germline trimming cut 4 bases from V and 6 bases from J; bases unmatched to any gene: 5. The germline gives CDR1 SGHRS, CDR2 YFSETQ. The length of the CDR3 is 13 residues. The sample is drawn from a study of blood T cell repertoires in COVID-19. Libraries were prepared by immunoSEQ multiplex PCR; TCRdb keeps only in-frame clonotypes and omits some of them. Of almost 400,000 clones listed, 88% are singletons. The origin of this receptor is a woman aged 30 to 39 with acute COVID-19. Sequencing was carried out using PBMCs or T cells enriched from blood (not recorded which). The genes are TRBV5-1 and TRBJ1-2; 8 bases fit TRBD1. The CDR3 bases are TGCGCCAGCAGCCCCGACAGGGGCAATGGCTACACCTTC. Translation gives CASSPDRGNGYTF. The full variable domain, with the rest looked up from reference TRBV5-1 and TRBJ1-2, is KAGVTQTPRYLIKTRGQQVTLSCSPISGHRSVSWYQQTPGQGLQFLFEYFSETQRNKGNFPGRFSGRQFSNSRSEMNVSTLELGDSALYLCASSPDRGNGYTFGSGTRLTVV.